Presented here are 8 T cell receptor beta chains from one specimen sequenced in a study of regulatory T cells in long-lasting Graves disease. The TCR beta library used iRepertoire HTBI primers with Arm-PCR amplification of CDR3. Via MiXCR, TCRdb re-called the multiplex PCR reads, giving one row per CDR3 protein. The sample yields approximately 380,000 distinct CDR3 sequences, about 20% seen once. Regarding time point: persistent/refractory GD, antithyroid drugs over 5 years with positive TRAb. PBMC-extracted RNA yielded the TCR library. The material was peripheral blood mononuclear cells (PBMCs), obtained when the disease was refractory, from a patient treated with antithyroid drugs. The receptors originated from a female donor with Graves disease.

This clonotype occurred a few times. The chain carries TRBV6-2 or TRBV6-3 and TRBJ2-7, with 8 positions matching TRBD1. Germline V gene lookup returns CDR1 MNHEY and CDR2 SVGEGT. The J segment lost 11 bases and the V segment lost 0 bases, leaving 3 bases of the junction unmatched. The CDR3 is made up of 12 amino acids. The CDR3, as DNA: TGTGCCAGCAGTTACTCGGACAGGGACGAGTACTTC. This codes for CASSYSDRDEYF.

The chain carries TRBV11-1 and TRBJ2-1; 9 nucleotides line up with TRBD2. The ends lost 6 bases at V and 5 bases at J; junction bases unmatched: 8. CDR1 is SGHAT and CDR2 is FQDESV in the germline V gene (reference sequence). The CDR3 has 15 residues. The CDR3: CASSPGGTSHNEQFF. CDR3 DNA sequence: TGTGCCAGCAGTCCGGGGGGGACTAGCCACAATGAGCAGTTCTTC.

Only one count was recorded for this clonotype. The chain uses TRBV28 and TRBJ1-2, with 9 nucleotides matching TRBD1. Germline CDR1 MDHEN, CDR2 SYDVKM. The CDR3 extends over 15 amino acids. Unmatched junction bases numbered 4, after V lost 4 bases and J lost 1 base. The CDR3 region has the DNA TGTGCCAGCAGTTCGGGACAGGGAGGTAACTATGGCTACACCTTC. Protein: CASSSGQGGNYGYTF.

The chain links TRBV30 to TRBJ1-6; TRBD1 matches 11 bases. From germline, CDR1 is GTSNPN and CDR2 SVGIG (reference sequence). The trim removed 4 bases at V and 2 bases at J, leaving 4 bases unmatched. CDR3 length equals 16 residues. CDR3 amino acids: CAWKPGQGAYNSPLHF. CDR3 coding DNA: TGTGCCTGGAAACCGGGACAGGGGGCCTATAATTCACCCCTCCACTTT. The whole variable domain, filled in from reference TRBV30 and TRBJ1-6, reads SQTIHQWPATLVQPVGSPLSLECTVEGTSNPNLYWYRQAAGRGLQLLFYSVGIGQISSEVPQNLSASRPQDRQFILSSKKLLLSDSGFYLCAWKPGQGAYNSPLHFGNGTRLTVT.

This sequence joins TRBV5-1 and TRBJ2-2; tentatively, D is TRBD2 (6 bases). The CDR3 spans 15 residues. Trimming took off 2 bases at V and 1 base at J, with 9 bases between the two ends. CDR1 and CDR2 from the germline V gene are SGHRS and YFSETQ. The CDR3 loop is CASSFGGKNTGELFF. Written as DNA, the CDR3 is TGCGCCAGCAGCTTCGGAGGGAAGAACACCGGGGAGCTGTTTTTT.

This clonotype was seen a handful of times. The chain combines TRBV11-2 with TRBJ2-2; no definite D call. Per the germline V gene, CDR1 is SGHAT and CDR2 is FQNNGV. The CDR3 has 15 residues. The V end was cut by 0 bases, the J end by 4 bases, with 9 bases between. The CDR3: CASSLDHKPTGELFF. CDR3 sequence (DNA): TGTGCCAGCAGCTTAGATCACAAGCCCACCGGGGAGCTGTTTTTT.

J is TRBJ2-7 and V is TRBV19, with D possibly being TRBD2 (5 bases). This CDR3 is built from 14 residues. V lost 11 bases to trimming and J lost 3 bases, with 20 bases between them. From germline, CDR1 is LNHDA and CDR2 SQIVND (reference sequence). CDR3 residues: CAGVTGNQYYEQYF. The CDR3 region has the DNA TGTGCCGGAGTGACGGGAAACCAATACTACGAGCAGTACTTC.

A word on this clonotype: A read error may produce the germline difference seen at one junction end. The rearrangement uses TRBV15 and TRBJ2-2, with TRBD2 matching over 8 bases. The CDR3 loop spans 17 amino acids. Germline values: CDR1 LNHNV, CDR2 YYDKDF (reference sequence). This CDR3 reads CATSRSGLAGSTEELFF. CDR3 bases: TGTGCCACCAGCAGAAGTGGACTAGCTGGTTCCACCGAGGAGCTGTTTTTT.